This T cell receptor (beta chain) is from a study of T cells in Graves' hyperthyroidism and ophthalmopathy. Looking at the study overall: Before any treatment, at initial diagnosis, peripheral blood was collected. Study-wide points: Blood held most thyroid clonotypes expanded above 0.001 frequency.

Using RNA transcripts as the source, TCR beta CDR3 regions were amplified. An initial round of RT-PCR targeting the TCR CDR3 relied on the HTBI primer set. TCRdb recomputed calls from the multiplex PCR reads with MiXCR, one row per CDR3 protein. The table has around 450,000 distinct CDR3 sequences, approximately 15% seen once. This clonotype came up many times. The antigen is not known. There are 17 residues in the CDR3. V gave up 2 bases and J gave up 4 bases, with 18 bases separating them. Germline V gives CDR1 LNHNV, CDR2 YYDKDF (reference sequence). This TCR came from a woman aged 18-29 years with Graves' hyperthyroidism. The rearrangement uses TRBV15 and TRBJ1-5, with a possible D match to TRBD1 (6 bases). Sequenced: blood. CDR3 in DNA: TGTGCCACCAGCAGACAAGGAGTAGGGGGACCGAATCAGCCCCAGCATTTT. Amino acid sequence: CATSRQGVGGPNQPQHF.